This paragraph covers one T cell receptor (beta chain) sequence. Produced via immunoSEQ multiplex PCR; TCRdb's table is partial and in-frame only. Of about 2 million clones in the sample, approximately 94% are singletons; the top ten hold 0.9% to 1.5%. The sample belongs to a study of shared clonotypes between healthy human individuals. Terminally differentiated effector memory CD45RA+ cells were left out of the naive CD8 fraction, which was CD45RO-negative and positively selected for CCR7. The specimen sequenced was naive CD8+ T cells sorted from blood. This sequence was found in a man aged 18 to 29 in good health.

Written as DNA, the CDR3 is TGTGCCAGCAGTTCCTCTCGGGAATCCTCTAACTATGGCTACACCTTC. Its protein product is CASSSSRESSNYGYTF. This chain joins TRBV27 and TRBJ1-2, with no clear D. The germline CDR1 and CDR2 sequences are MNHEY and SMNVEV (reference sequence). The CDR3 consists of 16 residues. Trimming took 4 bases from V and 0 from J, leaving 15 bases between them.